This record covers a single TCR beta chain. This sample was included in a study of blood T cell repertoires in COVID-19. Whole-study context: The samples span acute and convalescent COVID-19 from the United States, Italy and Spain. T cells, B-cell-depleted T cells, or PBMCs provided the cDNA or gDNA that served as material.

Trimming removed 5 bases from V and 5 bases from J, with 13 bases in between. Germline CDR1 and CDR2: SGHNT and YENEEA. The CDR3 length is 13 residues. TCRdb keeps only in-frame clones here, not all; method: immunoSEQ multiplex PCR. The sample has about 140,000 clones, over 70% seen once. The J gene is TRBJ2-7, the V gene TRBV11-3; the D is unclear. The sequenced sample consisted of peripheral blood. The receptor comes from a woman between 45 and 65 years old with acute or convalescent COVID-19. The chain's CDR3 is CASSDMTDDEQYF. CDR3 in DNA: TGTGCCAGCAGCGACATGACCGACGACGAGCAGTACTTC.